The 16 T cell receptor beta chains below all came from one sample that was sequenced in a study of type 1 regulatory T cells. TCRdb reprocessed the reads via MiXCR and lists one record per CDR3 protein. Among about 39,000 distinct CDR3 sequences, roughly an eighth were seen once, and the ten largest hold 8% to 10%. The antigens these receptors bind are not known. The sequenced sample consisted of cultured non-Tr1 T cells, either the whole culture or a sorted T cell fraction (not recorded which). Receptors originate from a human donor in good health.

As concerns this clonotype: It may be a read error: a sequence one base away is much more abundant. This chain connects TRBV6-5 to TRBJ1-2; 8 bases are a match to TRBD1. J gave up 7 bases and V 8 bases, and 9 bases lay outside the gene matches. The CDR3 contains 13 residues. Germline V gene lookup returns CDR1 MNHEY and CDR2 SVGAGI. The CDR3 sequence: CASGKKTGGGYTF. Here the CDR3 DNA reads TGTGCCAGCGGCAAGAAAACAGGGGGTGGCTACACCTTC.

This clonotype was recorded many times. V and J are TRBV5-6 and TRBJ2-7; no definite D call. The CDR3 is made up of 15 amino acids. In germline, CDR1 is SGHDT, CDR2 YYEEEE. V lost 3 bases to trimming and J lost 1 base, with 14 bases between them. The CDR3 spells CASSSLGPISYEQYF. The CDR3 nucleotides read TGTGCCAGCAGCTCCTTAGGACCGATTTCCTACGAGCAGTACTTC.

As for this clonotype: This sequence may be a read error, since a much larger clone differs from it by one base. The CDR3 ends on some other residue instead of the conserved phenylalanine or tryptophan, so this is likely a read error. The chain joins TRBV18 to TRBJ1-2; D ambiguous. The CDR3 runs 14 residues. Trimming shortened V by 8 bases and J by 2 bases, and 15 bases separated the two germline ends. The germline V gene encodes CDR1 KGHSH and CDR2 LQKENI. CDR3 protein: CASKTNRKNYGYTL. The CDR3 DNA is TGTGCCAGCAAAACCAATCGGAAGAACTATGGCTACACCTTA.

In its sample, this clonotype was seen a few times. This chain joins TRBV21-1 and TRBJ2-5; TRBD1 was called by the table and not checked on the DNA. TRBV21-1 is listed as a pseudogene. The CDR3 consists of 12 residues. CDR3 DNA: TGTGCCAGCCATTGCCCCCGGTTGGCCCAGTACTTC. Its translation is CASHCPRLAQYF.

This clonotype was observed once. A clone one base away is much larger, so this may be a read error. The chain joins TRBV11-2 to TRBJ2-1; D assignment may be TRBD1 or TRBD2 (5 bases each). This CDR3 spans 13 amino acids. Germline CDR1 reads SGHAT; CDR2 reads FQNNGV. The CDR3 DNA reads as TGTGCCAGCAGCTTGGGGGACCTCAGGGAGCAGCTCTTC. Translated, it gives CASSLGDLREQLF. Full variable domain (rest looked up from reference TRBV11-2 and TRBJ2-1): EAGVAQSPRYKIIEKRQSVAFWCNPISGHATLYWYQQILGQGPKLLIQFQNNGVVDDSQLPKDRFSAERLKGVDSTLKIQPAKLEDSAVYLCASSLGDLREQLFGPGTRLTVL.

This clonotype occurred a few times. The genes are TRBV18 and TRBJ2-7; TRBD2 matches 12 bases. V shed 5 bases and J 0 bases; nucleotides not matched to a gene: 2. The length of the CDR3 is 15 residues. Germline V gene data show CDR1 as KGHSH and CDR2 as LQKENI. CDR3 amino acids: CASSKTSGSSYEQYF. CDR3 coding DNA: TGTGCCAGCTCAAAGACTAGCGGGAGCTCCTACGAGCAGTACTTC.

This clonotype has only a few counts. The V and J genes are TRBV20-1 and TRBJ2-1; TRBD1 is a possible D gene (6 bases). The CDR3 consists of 15 residues. V was pared by 4 bases and J by 1 base, with 14 bases between. Germline V gene lookup returns CDR1 DFQATT and CDR2 SNEGSKA (reference sequence). As DNA, the CDR3 is TGCAGTGCTATCAAAGGGGGAAGATCCTACAATGAGCAGTTCTTC. This codes for CSAIKGGRSYNEQFF.

The chain uses TRBV3-1 and TRBJ2-2; no clear D gene. CDR3 length: 12 amino acids. With 0 bases removed from V and 5 bases from J, the gap between germline ends came to 1 base. From germline, CDR1 is LGHDT and CDR2 YNNKEL (reference sequence). The CDR3 DNA follows: TGTGCCAGCAGCCAAGAAACCGGGGAGCTGTTTTTT. This translates into CASSQETGELFF.

This chain uses TRBV27 with TRBJ2-7; D call uncertain. Trimming shortened V by 6 bases and J by 2 bases, and 8 bases separated the two germline ends. The germline CDR1 and CDR2 sequences are MNHEY and SMNVEV (reference sequence). CDR3 size: 12 residues. The DNA of the CDR3 is TGTGCCAGCAGGGTCCCCCCCTACGAGCAGTACTTC. Its protein is CASRVPPYEQYF.

At least ten counts were recorded for this clonotype. CDR3 residues: CATAGGSDQPQHF. CDR3 in DNA: TGTGCCACCGCAGGGGGGTCGGATCAGCCCCAGCATTTT. The chain couples TRBV18 to TRBJ1-5, with 7 bases aligning to TRBD1. The length of the CDR3 is 13 residues. V lost 10 bases to trimming and J lost 5 bases; unmatched junction nucleotides: 8. CDR1 KGHSH and CDR2 LQKENI come from the germline V gene.

The chain carries TRBV14 and TRBJ1-1, with no clear D. V lost 4 bases and J 3 bases, leaving 9 bases between the germline ends. This CDR3 spans 13 amino acids. The V gene's germline CDR1 is SGHDN and CDR2 FVKESK. The CDR3 nucleotides read TGTGCCAGCAGCCCGGAGTTTCACACTGAAGCTTTCTTT. Translating gives CASSPEFHTEAFF.

The gene calls are TRBV5-1 and TRBJ2-7; D is unresolved. Germline V lookup: CDR1 SGHRS, CDR2 YFSETQ. The CDR3 extends over 15 amino acids. Trimming removed 2 bases at V and 6 bases at J, with 18 bases between. The CDR3 loop reads CASSLRQSSKSEQYF. The CDR3 DNA sequence: TGCGCCAGCAGCTTACGGCAGAGCAGTAAGAGCGAGCAGTACTTC.

At least ten counts were recorded for this clonotype. The chain combines TRBV28 with TRBJ2-1; the match to TRBD2 covers 9 bases. With V trimmed by 4 bases and J by 4 bases, 8 bases remained unmatched. The CDR3 consists of 16 residues. Germline V lookup: CDR1 MDHEN, CDR2 SYDVKM. The CDR3 here is CASSSYSGSGYNEQFF. Here the CDR3 DNA reads TGTGCCAGCAGTTCCTATAGCGGGAGCGGGTACAATGAGCAGTTCTTC.

This clonotype was seen only once. It may be a read error: a sequence one base away is much more abundant. CDR3 sequence (DNA): TGTGCCAGCGGTTTGCCGGACGATGAGCAGTTCTTC. Translating it yields CASGLPDDEQFF. This chain uses TRBV7-9 with TRBJ2-1; D is ambiguous. Trimming cost V 8 bases and J 8 bases, with 13 bases left between them. The CDR3 runs 12 residues. The germline CDR1 and CDR2 sequences are SEHNR and FQNEAQ (reference sequence).

This clonotype turned up a few times. V and J are TRBV9 and TRBJ2-2; D is unclear. The CDR3 loop spans 15 amino acids. Trimming stripped 2 bases from V and 6 bases from J, with 14 bases between. Germline CDR1 is SGDLS and CDR2 is YYNGEE. DNA for the CDR3: TGTGCCAGCAGCGTTGGTCCCCAGGTGGCCGGGGAGCTGTTTTTT. As protein: CASSVGPQVAGELFF. Filled out from reference TRBV9 and TRBJ2-2, the complete variable domain reads DSGVTQTPKHLITATGQRVTLRCSPRSGDLSVYWYQQSLDQGLQFLIQYYNGEERAKGNILERFSAQQFPDLHSELNLSSLELGDSALYFCASSVGPQVAGELFFGEGSRLTVL.

This clonotype was recorded at least ten times. The rearrangement uses TRBV20-1 and TRBJ2-1, with D hard to call. V lost 2 bases, J lost 10 bases, and 15 bases lay in between. This CDR3 comprises 13 residues. In germline, CDR1 is DFQATT, CDR2 SNEGSKA (reference sequence). CDR3: CSARSQRVWEQFF. The CDR3 DNA reads TGCAGTGCTAGATCTCAAAGGGTTTGGGAGCAGTTCTTC.